This entry lists 29 T cell receptor beta chains sequenced from one sample in a study of cytomegalovirus exposure and HLA in healthy donors (dated by TCRdb to the late 2010s). Libraries were made using the immunoSEQ multiplex PCR assay. For the multiplex PCR, a mixture combining 60 forward primers for TCR Vbeta segments and 13 reverse primers for TCR Jbeta segments was used. As stored in TCRdb, this immuneACCESS dataset retains in-frame rearrangements with V and J assigned. A fraction of the clones does not appear; measured against another copy, unresolved V genes explain less than half of the discrepancy, and the remainder lacks a known reason. Across this sample there are about 220,000 clones, with roughly 84% seen only once. Roughly 0.71% of the sample comes from the top ten. Sequenced: PBMCs. These receptors all come from a boy aged 2 to 10 in good health and CMV-seronegative.

This clone showed up just a few times. This chain uses TRBV5-6 with TRBJ1-1, with D perhaps matching TRBD1 (6 bases). CDR3 size: 15 residues. CDR1 is SGHDT and CDR2 is YYEEEE in the germline V gene. V was pared by 3 bases and J by 6 bases, with 18 bases between. CDR3 coding DNA: TGTGCCAGCAGCTATCCGGGACAAATAAACCCTGAAGCTTTCTTT. Translating it yields CASSYPGQINPEAFF. Complete variable domain (other parts from reference TRBV5-6 and TRBJ1-1): DAGVTQSPTHLIKTRGQQVTLRCSPKSGHDTVSWYQQALGQGPQFIFQYYEEEERQRGNFPDRFSGHQFPNYSSELNVNALLLGDSALYLCASSYPGQINPEAFFGQGTRLTVV.

This clone has more than one count but fewer than ten. V usage is TRBV5-6 and J usage is TRBJ1-3; weak D call: TRBD1 (6 bases). CDR3 length: 12 residues. Per germline, CDR1 SGHDT and CDR2 YYEEEE. As DNA, the CDR3 is TGTGCAGGGGGGGACCACGGAAACACCATATATTTT. It specifies CAGGDHGNTIYF.

CDR3 amino acids: CASSSGTGGNYEQYF. CDR3 sequence (DNA): TGTGCCAGTAGTTCCGGGACAGGGGGCAACTACGAGCAGTACTTC. The chain joins TRBV19 to TRBJ2-7; 12 bases agree with TRBD1. V lost 5 bases and J lost 3; bases outside the gene matches: 5. The CDR3 sequence is 15 residues long. Per germline, CDR1 LNHDA and CDR2 SQIVND (reference sequence).

This clone was recorded once. The chain combines TRBV23-1 with TRBJ1-5; maybe TRBD1 (5 bases). TRBV23-1 is an ORF, and what it does is uncertain. The CDR3 extends over 15 amino acids. V was pared by 7 bases and J by 3 bases, with 16 bases between. CDR3: CASTPRGGINQPQHF. The CDR3 DNA reads TGCGCCAGCACCCCCCGGGGGGGGATCAATCAGCCCCAGCATTTT.

This clone was detected only a few times. J is TRBJ1-1 and V is TRBV30, with TRBD1 identical over 8 bases. The CDR3 spans 15 residues. Germline V gives CDR1 GTSNPN, CDR2 SVGIG (reference sequence). V was pared by 4 bases and J by 1 base, with 8 bases of the junction left unmatched. The CDR3 DNA follows: TGTGCCTGGATCACTTGGACAGGGAGGAACACTGAAGCTTTCTTT. Protein sequence: CAWITWTGRNTEAFF.

The chain has TRBV14 and TRBJ2-2; TRBD1 is a possible D gene (6 bases). With 4 bases removed from V and 2 bases from J, the gap between germline ends came to 14 bases. CDR1 is SGHDN and CDR2 is FVKESK in the germline V gene. This CDR3 is built from 16 residues. The CDR3 region is CASSPHPRGNTGELFF. The CDR3 DNA follows: TGTGCCAGCAGCCCTCACCCCAGGGGCAACACCGGGGAGCTGTTTTTT.

This clone has more than one count but fewer than ten. This rearrangement joins TRBV7-9 to TRBJ1-1, with 7 bases aligning to TRBD1. The CDR3 covers 13 residues. Germline CDR1 reads SEHNR; CDR2 reads FQNEAQ (reference sequence). The V segment lost 6 bases and the J segment 6 bases; nucleotides outside the gene matches: 7. The CDR3 loop reads CASRPRGQPEAFF. CDR3 coding DNA: TGTGCCAGCAGGCCGAGGGGACAGCCTGAAGCTTTCTTT. The variable domain in full, completed from reference TRBV7-9 and TRBJ1-1, reads DTGVSQNPRHKITKRGQNVTFRCDPISEHNRLYWYRQTLGQGPEFLTYFQNEAQLEKSRLLSDRFSAERPKGSFSTLEIQRTEQGDSAMYLCASRPRGQPEAFFGQGTRLTVV.

The chain combines TRBV5-1 with TRBJ2-4; 9 nucleotides agree with TRBD2. The CDR3 contains 14 residues. Germline CDR1 and CDR2: SGHRS and YFSETQ. The V gene end was trimmed by 4 bases and the J gene end by 9 bases; junction bases not matched to a gene: 8. CDR3 nucleotide sequence: TGCGCCAGCAGCCTCGGGACTAGCCCCAGCATTCAGTACTTC. Residues: CASSLGTSPSIQYF.

The genes are TRBV10-3 and TRBJ2-7; 11 nucleotides line up with TRBD1. This CDR3 has 17 residues. V dropped 2 bases and J dropped 1; count of bases not matched to a gene: 7. Germline lookup yields CDR1 ENHRY and CDR2 SYGVKD. The DNA for the CDR3 is TGTGCCATCAGTGAGCCCTCCGGACAGGGGGCATCCTACGAGCAGTACTTC. Residues: CAISEPSGQGASYEQYF.

J is TRBJ2-7 and V is TRBV4-2; 8 nucleotides align to TRBD1. CDR1 and CDR2 (germline): LGHNA, YNFKEQ. The CDR3 runs to 16 residues. V lost 0 bases and J lost 3; bases outside the gene matches: 7. The CDR3 coding sequence is TGTGCCAGCAGCCAAGACGCCCGGACAGGGTACTACGAGCAGTACTTC. Translated, it gives CASSQDARTGYYEQYF.

The chain is built from TRBV7-2 and TRBJ2-7; TRBD2 aligns across 8 bases. The CDR3 runs to 14 residues. Trimming at V came to 5 bases and at J to 2 bases, leaving 5 bases not matched to a gene. CDR1 and CDR2 (germline): SGHTA, FQGNSA. The CDR3 coding sequence is TGTGCCAGCAGCCGGGGGGGGCAGGCCTACGAGCAGTACTTC. Translating it yields CASSRGGQAYEQYF. Combining the CDR3 with reference TRBV7-2 and TRBJ2-7 gives the whole variable domain GAGVSQSPSNKVTEKGKDVELRCDPISGHTALYWYRQSLGQGLEFLIYFQGNSAPDKSGLPSDRFSAERTGGSVSTLTIQRTQQEDSAVYLCASSRGGQAYEQYFGPGTRLTVT.

The chain is built from TRBV9 and TRBJ2-6, with a weak D call TRBD1 (6 bases). Deletions cut 3 bases from V and 0 bases from J, with 7 bases between. CDR3 size: 15 residues. Germline lookup yields CDR1 SGDLS and CDR2 YYNGEE. CDR3 residues: CASSDRVSGANVLTF. CDR3 DNA sequence: TGTGCCAGCAGCGACAGGGTCTCTGGGGCCAACGTCCTGACTTTC.

This clone was picked up one time. V and J are TRBV6-5 and TRBJ1-3; D may be TRBD1 (5 bases). The V gene lost 8 bases and the J gene lost 2 bases, with 10 bases spanning the gap. Germline values: CDR1 MNHEY, CDR2 SVGAGI. The CDR3 is 13 residues long. The DNA of the CDR3 is TGTGCCAGCTCCCGGGGGGCTGGAAACACCATATATTTT. It is translated as CASSRGAGNTIYF.

The chain couples TRBV6-5 to TRBJ1-4; no clear D. Germline-derived CDR1 and CDR2 are MNHEY and SVGAGI. V lost 11 bases and J 5 bases, leaving 15 bases between the germline ends. This CDR3 has 13 amino acids. In nucleotides, the CDR3 is TGTGCCGACTACACGGAGTTGAATGAAAAACTGTTTTTT. This encodes CADYTELNEKLFF.

This clone has just one count. The chain links TRBV18 to TRBJ1-4, with D perhaps matching TRBD1 (5 bases). The germline V gene encodes CDR1 KGHSH and CDR2 LQKENI. This CDR3 spans 15 amino acids. Deletions cut 2 bases from V and 6 bases from J, with 13 bases between. The CDR3 loop is CASSPLAGEDEKLFF. The CDR3 DNA is TGTGCCAGCTCACCATTAGCGGGGGAGGATGAAAAACTGTTTTTT.

J is TRBJ1-2 and V is TRBV29-1; 8 nucleotides match TRBD1. The V segment lost 2 bases and the J segment 6 bases; nucleotides outside the gene matches: 2. Germline V gene data show CDR1 as SQVTM and CDR2 as ANQGSEA. This CDR3 contains 12 residues. The CDR3 DNA follows: TGCAGCGTTGAAAAGACAGGGGATGGCTACACCTTC. Encoded protein: CSVEKTGDGYTF.

This clone was counted only a few times. CDR3 bases: TGTGCCAGCAGCCAAATTGAGGGCGGTACGCAGTATTTT. The encoded protein is CASSQIEGGTQYF. The chain links TRBV7-2 to TRBJ2-3; TRBD2 might be the D (5 bases). This CDR3 has 13 residues. Looked up from germline, CDR1 is SGHTA and CDR2 is FQGNSA. With 5 bases removed from V and 8 bases from J, the gap between germline ends came to 14 bases.

The chain combines TRBV5-8 with TRBJ2-6; unclear D gene. The CDR3 is made up of 15 amino acids. With 0 bases removed from V and 2 bases from J, the gap between germline ends came to 6 bases. The V gene's germline CDR1 is SGHTS and CDR2 YDEGEE. In DNA form, the CDR3 reads TGTGCCAGCAGCTTGGGAGCCACTGGGGCCAACGTCCTGACTTTC. Protein sequence: CASSLGATGANVLTF. Full variable domain (remainder filled in from reference TRBV5-8 and TRBJ2-6): EAGVTQSPTHLIKTRGQQATLRCSPISGHTSVYWYQQALGLGLQFLLWYDEGEERNRGNFPPRFSGRQFPNYSSELNVNALELEDSALYLCASSLGATGANVLTFGAGSRLTVL.

The V and J genes are TRBV9 and TRBJ2-5, with 7 bases that match TRBD2. J gave up 1 base and V 4 bases, and 4 bases lay outside the gene matches. The CDR3 spans 14 residues. The germline V gene encodes CDR1 SGDLS and CDR2 YYNGEE. The CDR3 region is CASSLGLSQETQYF. The DNA of the CDR3 is TGTGCCAGCAGCTTGGGACTATCCCAAGAGACCCAGTACTTC.

The chain links TRBV6-5 to TRBJ1-2, with 8 positions matching TRBD1. Germline CDR1 and CDR2: MNHEY and SVGAGI. Trimming at V came to 6 bases and at J to 8 bases, leaving 11 bases not matched to a gene. The CDR3 has 14 amino acids. CDR3 region: CASRPDRGPSGYTF. CDR3 DNA sequence: TGTGCCAGCAGACCTGACAGGGGTCCCAGCGGCTACACCTTC.

This sequence joins TRBV4-1 and TRBJ1-1; 8 bases align to TRBD1. Germline assignment: CDR1 MGHRA and CDR2 YSYEKL. The CDR3 length is 16 residues. The ends lost 4 bases at V and 3 bases at J; junction bases unmatched: 10. DNA of the CDR3: TGCGCCAGCAGCCCCCTAGGACAGGGCGGACACACTGAAGCTTTCTTT. Translation gives CASSPLGQGGHTEAFF.

This clone was seen only once. The rearrangement uses TRBV10-3 and TRBJ1-4; 7 bases line up with TRBD1. This CDR3 is built from 14 residues. From germline, CDR1 is ENHRY and CDR2 SYGVKD. Germline trimming cut 6 bases from V and 6 bases from J; bases unmatched to any gene: 7. The CDR3, as DNA: TGTGCCATCAGCAACAGGGGAGGTGATGAAAAACTGTTTTTT. This gives the protein CAISNRGGDEKLFF.

The rearrangement uses TRBV11-1 and TRBJ1-2; 9 bases are shared with TRBD1. This CDR3 is built from 14 residues. The trim removed 4 bases at V and 7 bases at J, leaving 7 bases unmatched. Germline CDR1 reads SGHAT; CDR2 reads FQDESV (reference sequence). In DNA form, the CDR3 reads TGTGCCAGCAGCTCCCACAGGGGGCAGGTTGGCTACACCTTC. Encoded protein: CASSSHRGQVGYTF.

CDR3 sequence reads: CASSAPTSGRASGANVLTF. CDR3 DNA sequence: TGTGCCAGCAGTGCCCCGACTAGCGGGAGGGCCAGTGGGGCCAACGTCCTGACTTTC. The V and J genes are TRBV2 and TRBJ2-6; TRBD2 matches 14 bases. J was trimmed by 3 bases and V by 4 bases; bases with no gene match: 8. Germline V gene sequence: CDR1 SNHLY, CDR2 FYNNEI. CDR3 size: 19 residues.

This chain uses TRBV18 with TRBJ1-1, with unresolved D. CDR1 is KGHSH, CDR2 LQKENI, per germline. This CDR3 is 16 amino acids long. V gave up 5 bases and J gave up 3 bases, with 19 bases separating them. DNA for the CDR3: TGTGCCAGCTCAAGAAAAAGGGAGTCCCACGACACTGAAGCTTTCTTT. It is translated as CASSRKRESHDTEAFF.

The rearrangement links TRBV2 to TRBJ1-1; possible D gene TRBD1, 5 bases. CDR3 size: 9 residues. Trimming left V 9 bases short and J 7 bases short, with 6 bases between. Germline values: CDR1 SNHLY, CDR2 FYNNEI. CDR3 protein: CASRGEAFF. CDR3 DNA: TGTGCCAGTAGGGGTGAAGCTTTCTTT.

The chain carries TRBV4-1 and TRBJ2-1, with TRBD1 matching over 9 bases. The CDR3 spans 19 residues. Germline V gives CDR1 MGHRA, CDR2 YSYEKL. V was clipped by 1 base and J by 3 bases; unmatched bases: 13. The CDR3, as DNA: TGCGCCAGCAGCCAAGGCCAGATCTCCGGGACAGGGTACTACAATGAGCAGTTCTTC. Translating gives CASSQGQISGTGYYNEQFF.

The V and J genes are TRBV2 and TRBJ1-2; D may be TRBD1 (5 bases). V gave up 0 bases and J gave up 7 bases, with 21 bases separating them. The CDR3 contains 17 residues. The germline V gene has CDR1 SNHLY and CDR2 FYNNEI. The DNA of the CDR3 is TGTGCCAGCAGTGAAGCGCGCTTTCGTAGGGGCAATGGTGGCTACACCTTC. Translation gives CASSEARFRRGNGGYTF.

This rearrangement joins TRBV6-6 to TRBJ2-7; D might be TRBD2 (6 bases). Trimming took 7 bases from V and 5 from J, leaving 15 bases between them. This CDR3 spans 13 amino acids. The V gene's germline CDR1 is MNHNY and CDR2 SVGAGI (reference sequence). This chain's CDR3 is CASNPGLINEQYF. For the CDR3, the DNA is TGTGCCAGCAATCCAGGACTAATCAACGAGCAGTACTTC.